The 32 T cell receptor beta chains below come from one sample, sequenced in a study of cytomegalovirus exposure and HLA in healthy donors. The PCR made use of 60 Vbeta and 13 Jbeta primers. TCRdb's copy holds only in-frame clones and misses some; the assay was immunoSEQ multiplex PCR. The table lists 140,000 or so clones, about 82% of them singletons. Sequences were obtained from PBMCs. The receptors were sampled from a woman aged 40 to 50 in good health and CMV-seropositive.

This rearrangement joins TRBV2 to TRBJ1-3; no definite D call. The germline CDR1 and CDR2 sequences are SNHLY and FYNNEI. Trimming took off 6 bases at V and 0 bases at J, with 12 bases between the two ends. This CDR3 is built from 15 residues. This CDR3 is CASRKEWSSGNTIYF. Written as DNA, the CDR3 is TGTGCCAGCAGAAAAGAATGGAGCTCTGGAAACACCATATATTTT. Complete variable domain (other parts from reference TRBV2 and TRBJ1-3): EPEVTQTPSHQVTQMGQEVILRCVPISNHLYFYWYRQILGQKVEFLVSFYNNEISEKSEIFDDQFSVERPDGSNFTLKIRSTKLEDSAMYFCASRKEWSSGNTIYFGEGSWLTVV.

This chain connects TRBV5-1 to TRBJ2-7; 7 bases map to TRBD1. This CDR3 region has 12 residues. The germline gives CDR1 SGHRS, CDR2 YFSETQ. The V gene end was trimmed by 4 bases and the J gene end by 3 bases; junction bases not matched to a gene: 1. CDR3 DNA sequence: TGCGCCAGCAGCGGGGACAGCTACGAGCAGTACTTC. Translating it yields CASSGDSYEQYF. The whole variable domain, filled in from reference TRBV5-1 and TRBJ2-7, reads KAGVTQTPRYLIKTRGQQVTLSCSPISGHRSVSWYQQTPGQGLQFLFEYFSETQRNKGNFPGRFSGRQFSNSRSEMNVSTLELGDSALYLCASSGDSYEQYFGPGTRLTVT.

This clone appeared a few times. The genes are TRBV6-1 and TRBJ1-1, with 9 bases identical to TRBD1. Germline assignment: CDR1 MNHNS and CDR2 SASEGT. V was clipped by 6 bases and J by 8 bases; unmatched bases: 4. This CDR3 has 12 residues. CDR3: CASRPGTGEAFF. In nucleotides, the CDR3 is TGTGCCAGCAGACCTGGGACAGGGGAAGCTTTCTTT.

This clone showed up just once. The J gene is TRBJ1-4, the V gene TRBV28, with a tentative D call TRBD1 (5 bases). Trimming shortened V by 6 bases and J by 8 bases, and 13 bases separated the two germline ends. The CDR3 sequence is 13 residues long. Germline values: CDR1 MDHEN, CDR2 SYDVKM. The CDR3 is CASRGGGREKLFF. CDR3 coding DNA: TGTGCCAGCAGGGGGGGTGGGAGGGAAAAACTGTTTTTT.

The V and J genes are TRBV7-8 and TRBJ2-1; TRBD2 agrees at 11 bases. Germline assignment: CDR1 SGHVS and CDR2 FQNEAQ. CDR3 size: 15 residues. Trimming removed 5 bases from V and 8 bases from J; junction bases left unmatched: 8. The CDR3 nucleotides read TGTGCCAGCAGCCCTTTAGCGGGGGGGCCGTATGAGCAGTTCTTC. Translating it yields CASSPLAGGPYEQFF.

The CDR3: CASSGTTTDTQYF. The CDR3 nucleotides read TGTGCCAGCTCCGGGACTACTACAGATACGCAGTATTTT. This chain uses TRBV18 with TRBJ2-3; 7 bases align to TRBD2. Trimming removed 6 bases from V and 3 bases from J; junction bases left unmatched: 3. This CDR3 is 13 amino acids long. Germline-derived CDR1 and CDR2 are KGHSH and LQKENI.

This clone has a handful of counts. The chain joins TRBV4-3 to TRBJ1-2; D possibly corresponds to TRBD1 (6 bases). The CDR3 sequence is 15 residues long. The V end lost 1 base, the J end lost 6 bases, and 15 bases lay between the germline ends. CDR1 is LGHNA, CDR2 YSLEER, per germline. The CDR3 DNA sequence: TGCGCCAGCAGCCAAGGACAGGAGCGCCCTCATGGCTACACCTTC. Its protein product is CASSQGQERPHGYTF.

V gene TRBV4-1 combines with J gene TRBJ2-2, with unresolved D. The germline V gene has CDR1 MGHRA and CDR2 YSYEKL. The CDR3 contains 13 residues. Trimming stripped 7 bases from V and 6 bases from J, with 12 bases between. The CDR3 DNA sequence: TGCGCCAGCACTCCGATTGGCTCCGGGGAGCTGTTTTTT. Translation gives CASTPIGSGELFF.

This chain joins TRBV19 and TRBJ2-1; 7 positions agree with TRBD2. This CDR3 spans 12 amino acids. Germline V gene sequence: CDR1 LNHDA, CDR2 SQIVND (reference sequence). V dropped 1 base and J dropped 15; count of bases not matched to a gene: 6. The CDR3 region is CASSIAAGDWFF. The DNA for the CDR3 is TGTGCCAGTAGTATAGCCGCGGGAGATTGGTTCTTC.

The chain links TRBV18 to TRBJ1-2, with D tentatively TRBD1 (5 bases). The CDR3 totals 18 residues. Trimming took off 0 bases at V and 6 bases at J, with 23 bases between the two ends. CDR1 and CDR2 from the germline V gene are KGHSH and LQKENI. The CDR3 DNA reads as TGTGCCAGCTCACCACCACCAGGGCGAAGGGTTCCCAAGGATGGCTACACCTTC. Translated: CASSPPPGRRVPKDGYTF.

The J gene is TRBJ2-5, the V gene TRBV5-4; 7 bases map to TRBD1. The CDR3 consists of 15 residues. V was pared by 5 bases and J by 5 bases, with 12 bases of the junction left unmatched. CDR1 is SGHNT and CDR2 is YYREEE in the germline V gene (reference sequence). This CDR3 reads CASRREQGMRETQYF. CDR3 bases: TGTGCCAGCAGAAGGGAACAGGGGATGCGGGAGACCCAGTACTTC. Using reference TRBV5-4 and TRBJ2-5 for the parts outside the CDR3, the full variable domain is ETGVTQSPTHLIKTRGQQVTLRCSSQSGHNTVSWYQQALGQGPQFIFQYYREEENGRGNFPPRFSGLQFPNYSSELNVNALELDDSALYLCASRREQGMRETQYFGPGTRLLVL.

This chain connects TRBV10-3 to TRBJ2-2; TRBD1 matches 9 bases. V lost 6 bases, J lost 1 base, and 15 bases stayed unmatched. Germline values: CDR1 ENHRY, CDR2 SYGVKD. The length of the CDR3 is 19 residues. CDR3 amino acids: CAIRSPGTGTTENTGELFF. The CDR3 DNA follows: TGTGCCATCAGGAGCCCCGGGACAGGGACAACTGAGAACACCGGGGAGCTGTTTTTT.

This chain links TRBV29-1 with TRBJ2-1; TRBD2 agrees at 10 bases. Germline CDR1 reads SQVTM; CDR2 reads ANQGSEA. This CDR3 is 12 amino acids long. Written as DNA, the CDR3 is TGCATAGGGACTAGCGAGTACAATGAGCAGTTCTTC. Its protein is CIGTSEYNEQFF.

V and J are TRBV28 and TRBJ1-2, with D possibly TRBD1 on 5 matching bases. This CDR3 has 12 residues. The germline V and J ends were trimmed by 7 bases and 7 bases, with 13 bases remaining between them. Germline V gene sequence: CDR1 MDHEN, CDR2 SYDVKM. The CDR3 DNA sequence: TGTGCCAGCACTTCAGGGCAGAGTGGCTACACCTTC. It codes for CASTSGQSGYTF.

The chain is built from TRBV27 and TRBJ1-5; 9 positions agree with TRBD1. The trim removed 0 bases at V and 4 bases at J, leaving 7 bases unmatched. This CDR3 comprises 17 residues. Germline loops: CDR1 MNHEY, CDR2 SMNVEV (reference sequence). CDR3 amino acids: CASSLSGDRARNQPQHF. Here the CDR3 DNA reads TGTGCCAGCAGTTTATCGGGGGACAGGGCAAGAAATCAGCCCCAGCATTTT.

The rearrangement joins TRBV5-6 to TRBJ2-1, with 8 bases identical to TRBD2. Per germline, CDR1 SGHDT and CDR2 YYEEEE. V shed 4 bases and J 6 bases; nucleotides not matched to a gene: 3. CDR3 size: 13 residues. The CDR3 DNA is TGTGCCAGCAGCCCGGGGGGGTCCAATGAGCAGTTCTTC. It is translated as CASSPGGSNEQFF.

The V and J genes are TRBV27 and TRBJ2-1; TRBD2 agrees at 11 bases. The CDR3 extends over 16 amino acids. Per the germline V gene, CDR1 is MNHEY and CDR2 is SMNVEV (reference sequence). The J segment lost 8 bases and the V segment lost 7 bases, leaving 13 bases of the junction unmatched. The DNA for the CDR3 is TGTGCCAGCACCACTCTACTAGCGGGGGAGAGGGATGAGCAGTTCTTC. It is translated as CASTTLLAGERDEQFF.

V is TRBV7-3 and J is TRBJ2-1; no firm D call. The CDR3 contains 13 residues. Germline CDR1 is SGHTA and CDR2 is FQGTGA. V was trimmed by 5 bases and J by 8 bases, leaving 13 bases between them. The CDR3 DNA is TGTGCCAGCAGCGTTGCCCGCCAGTATGAGCAGTTCTTC. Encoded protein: CASSVARQYEQFF.

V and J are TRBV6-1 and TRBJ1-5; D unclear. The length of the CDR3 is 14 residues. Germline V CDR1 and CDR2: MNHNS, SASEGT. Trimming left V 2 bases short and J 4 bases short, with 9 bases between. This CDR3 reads CASSENSSNQPQHF. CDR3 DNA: TGTGCCAGCAGTGAAAACAGTTCGAATCAGCCCCAGCATTTT.

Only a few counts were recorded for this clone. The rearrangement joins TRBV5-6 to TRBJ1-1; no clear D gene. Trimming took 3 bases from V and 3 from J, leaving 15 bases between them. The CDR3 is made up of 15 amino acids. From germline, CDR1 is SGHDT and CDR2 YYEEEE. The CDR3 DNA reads TGTGCCAGCAGCTCGAGATGGGGAGTCGACACTGAAGCTTTCTTT. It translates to CASSSRWGVDTEAFF.

The CDR3 sequence is CASSPDSGGYTF. CDR3 in DNA: TGTGCCAGCAGCCCGGATTCGGGAGGCTACACCTTC. The genes are TRBV7-3 and TRBJ1-2, with D unresolved. CDR1 is SGHTA and CDR2 is FQGTGA in the germline V gene. V lost 5 bases and J 8 bases, leaving 12 bases between the germline ends. This CDR3 region has 12 residues. Together with reference TRBV7-3 and TRBJ1-2, the CDR3 gives the full variable domain: GAGVSQTPSNKVTEKGKYVELRCDPISGHTALYWYRQSLGQGPEFLIYFQGTGAADDSGLPNDRFFAVRPEGSVSTLKIQRTERGDSAVYLCASSPDSGGYTFGSGTRLTVV.

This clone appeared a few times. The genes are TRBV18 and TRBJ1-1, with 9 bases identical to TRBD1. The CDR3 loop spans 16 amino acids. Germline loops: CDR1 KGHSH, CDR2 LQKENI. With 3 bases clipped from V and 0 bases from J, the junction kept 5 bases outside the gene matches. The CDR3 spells CASSPLGTGLNTEAFF. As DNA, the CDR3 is TGTGCCAGCTCACCGCTAGGGACAGGGCTGAACACTGAAGCTTTCTTT.

CDR3 in amino acids: CASRETASGANVLTF. In DNA, the CDR3 is TGTGCCAGTAGGGAGACAGCCTCTGGGGCCAACGTCCTGACTTTC. V usage is TRBV19 and J usage is TRBJ2-6; a weak D match, TRBD1 (5 bases). Germline V gives CDR1 LNHDA, CDR2 SQIVND (reference sequence). Deletions cut 6 bases from V and 0 bases from J, with 9 bases between. The CDR3 loop spans 15 amino acids.

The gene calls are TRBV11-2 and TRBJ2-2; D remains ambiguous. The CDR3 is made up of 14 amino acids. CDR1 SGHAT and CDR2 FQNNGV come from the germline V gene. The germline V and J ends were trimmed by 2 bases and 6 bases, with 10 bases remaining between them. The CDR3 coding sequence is TGTGCCAGCAGCTTACTATTCCAGGCCGGGGAGCTGTTTTTT. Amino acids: CASSLLFQAGELFF.

DNA for the CDR3: TGTGCCAGCAGTCGGACAGGGGCGTTTAGAGACACCATATATTTT. Translation: CASSRTGAFRDTIYF. This sequence joins TRBV28 and TRBJ1-3, with TRBD1 identical over 9 bases. Germline V gives CDR1 MDHEN, CDR2 SYDVKM. V gave up 5 bases and J gave up 8 bases; unmatched junction bases: 10. The CDR3 contains 15 residues.

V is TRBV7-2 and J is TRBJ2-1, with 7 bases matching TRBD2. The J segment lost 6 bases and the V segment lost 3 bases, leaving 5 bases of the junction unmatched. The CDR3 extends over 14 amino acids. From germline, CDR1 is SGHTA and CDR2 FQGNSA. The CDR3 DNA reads TGTGCCAGCAGCTTCAGTTCTAGCGGCAATGAGCAGTTCTTC. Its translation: CASSFSSSGNEQFF.

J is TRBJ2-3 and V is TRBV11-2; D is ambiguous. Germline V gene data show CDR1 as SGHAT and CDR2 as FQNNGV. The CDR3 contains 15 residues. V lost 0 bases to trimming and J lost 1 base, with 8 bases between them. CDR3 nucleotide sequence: TGTGCCAGCAGCTTAGATACCCGGGGCACAGATACGCAGTATTTT. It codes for CASSLDTRGTDTQYF.

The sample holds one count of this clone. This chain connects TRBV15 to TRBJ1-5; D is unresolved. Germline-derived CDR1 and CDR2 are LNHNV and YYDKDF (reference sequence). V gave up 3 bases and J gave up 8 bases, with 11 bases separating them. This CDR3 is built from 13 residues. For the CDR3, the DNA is TGTGCCACCAGCAGCCGCCTTCAGGAGCCCCAGCATTTT. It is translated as CATSSRLQEPQHF.

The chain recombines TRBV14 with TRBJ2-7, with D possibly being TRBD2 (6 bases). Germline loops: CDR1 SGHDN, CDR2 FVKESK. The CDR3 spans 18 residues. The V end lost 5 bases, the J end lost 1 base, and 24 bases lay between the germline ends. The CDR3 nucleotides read TGTGCCAGCAGCTCATCGGTCCGGGAGACGAGAAGGTCCTACGAGCAGTACTTC. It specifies CASSSSVRETRRSYEQYF.

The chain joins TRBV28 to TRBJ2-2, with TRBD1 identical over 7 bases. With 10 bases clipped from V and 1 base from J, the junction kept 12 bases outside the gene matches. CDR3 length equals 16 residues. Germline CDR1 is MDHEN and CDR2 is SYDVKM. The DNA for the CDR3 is TGTGCCACTGAAGAGGGGCAGGGGGTGAACACCGGGGAGCTGTTTTTT. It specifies CATEEGQGVNTGELFF.

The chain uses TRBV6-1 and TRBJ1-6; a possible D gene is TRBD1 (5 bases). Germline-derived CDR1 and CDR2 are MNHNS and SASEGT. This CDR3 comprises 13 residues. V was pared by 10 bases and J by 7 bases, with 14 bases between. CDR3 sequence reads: CATAQARNSPLHF. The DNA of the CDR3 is TGTGCCACCGCACAGGCAAGGAATTCACCCCTCCACTTT.

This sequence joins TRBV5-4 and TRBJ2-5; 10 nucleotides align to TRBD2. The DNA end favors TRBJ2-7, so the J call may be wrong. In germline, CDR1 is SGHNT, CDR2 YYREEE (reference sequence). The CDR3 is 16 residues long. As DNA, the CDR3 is TGTGCCAGCAGCTTGGAACCTAGCGGGAGACCGTACGAGCAGTACTTC. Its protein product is CASSLEPSGRPYEQYF.